The clone carrying this T cell receptor (beta chain) was counted many times. One entry per CDR3 protein results from TCRdb running MiXCR on the 5' RACE reads. The sample lists roughly 180,000 distinct CDR3 sequences, around 10% occurring once. These data belong to a study of CD8 T cells in ankylosing spondylitis. Trimming took 5 bases from V and 5 from J; bases not matched to a gene: 3. CDR1 and CDR2 from the germline V gene are SQVTM and ANQGSEA. The CDR3 totals 13 residues. The sequencing input was blood, either unsorted or a sorted T cell fraction (not recorded which). The receptor was derived from a male donor with ankylosing spondylitis or in good health (not recorded which). J is TRBJ2-2 and V is TRBV29-1; 9 nucleotides agree with TRBD1. The CDR3 sequence: CSVMDRGTGELFF. The CDR3, as DNA: TGCAGCGTTATGGACAGGGGTACCGGGGAGCTGTTTTTT.